A selection of T cell receptor beta chains follows, all from one sample in a study of identical twins. TCRdb called the 5' RACE reads again in MiXCR, with one record for every CDR3 protein. The sample shows some 500,000 distinct CDR3 sequences, approximately 15% of them seen only once. These data are also associated with another study on yellow fever vaccine responses in identical twins.

Sequencing was done on a sample of CD4+ T cells sorted from blood. The receptors were sampled from a young woman in good health. The CDR3 runs from the conserved cysteine through the conserved F or W. A D gene is named only where the DNA matches it firmly. A clone size is listed for some rows: how often the clone was seen (once, few, many), or a class if it is expanded.

.	TRBJ1-1	.	TRBV6-2/TRBV6-3	TGTGCCAGCAAACCCCCGGGGCTGAACACTGAAGCTTTCTTT	CASKPPGLNTEAFF
.	TRBJ2-6	.	TRBV6-5	TGTGCCAGCAGTTACTCGAGAACAACATCTGGGGCCAACGTCCTGACTTTC	CASSYSRTTSGANVLTF
.	TRBJ2-3	.	TRBV12-3/TRBV12-4	TGTGCCAGCAGTTTGATAGGGGTGGGCACAGATACGCAGTATTTT	CASSLIGVGTDTQYF
TRBD2	TRBJ2-5	many	TRBV2	TGTGCCACCAAAACTAGCGGGGGCCAAGAGACCCAGTACTTC	CATKTSGGQETQYF
.	TRBJ2-1	.	TRBV12-3/TRBV12-4	TGTGCCAGCAGTTTATATAGCGGTGGGAATGAGCAGTTCTTC	CASSLYSGGNEQFF
TRBD2	TRBJ2-1	.	TRBV6-5	TGTGCCAGCAGTTACAGGCGGGGGGGCGGTTACGAGCAGTTCTTC	CASSYRRGGGYEQFF
TRBD1	TRBJ1-6	.	TRBV10-3	TGTGCCATCAGTTCAGACAGGGACGGTTCACCCCTCCACTTT	CAISSDRDGSPLHF
.	TRBJ2-3	few	TRBV20-1	TGCAGTGCTAGCAGGGACACAGATACGCAGTATTTT	CSASRDTDTQYF
TRBD2	TRBJ2-1	many	TRBV20-1	TGCAGTGCGCAGACTAGCGGGAGTCGGCAGTTCTTC	CSAQTSGSRQFF
.	TRBJ2-3	few	TRBV5-1	TGCGCCAGCAGCTTCGGGATACAGGGAGATACGCAGTATTTT	CASSFGIQGDTQYF
TRBD2	TRBJ2-7	.	TRBV5-1	TGCGCCAGCAGCTTTAGCTTAGGACTAGCGGGAGGCGAGCAGTACTTC	CASSFSLGLAGGEQYF
TRBD2	TRBJ2-5	.	TRBV7-2	TGTGCCAGCAGCTTAGTAGGCGGGGGGCGGGAGACCCAGTACTTC	CASSLVGGGRETQYF
.	TRBJ1-2	.	TRBV7-2	TGTGCCAGCGGCAGACAGGCGAGCTATGGCTACACCTTC	CASGRQASYGYTF
.	TRBJ2-7	many	TRBV2	TGTGCCAGCACTGCGGGCTCCTACGAGCAGTACTTC	CASTAGSYEQYF
TRBD2	TRBJ2-2	few	TRBV3-1	TGTGCCAGCAGTACCGGGACTAGCGGGAACACCGGGGAGCTGTTTTTT	CASSTGTSGNTGELFF
TRBD1	TRBJ2-7	many	TRBV5-1	TGCGCCAGCACCTGGACGACAGGGACCTACGAGCAGTACTTC	CASTWTTGTYEQYF
.	TRBJ2-1	few	TRBV20-1	TGCAGTGCTAGGTGGGCGGGGAGCTCCTACAATGAGCAGTTCTTC	CSARWAGSSYNEQFF
.	TRBJ2-1	.	TRBV24-1	TGTGCCACCAGTGATGCCCCACTAGGTAGGGACCACAATGAGCAGTTCTTC	CATSDAPLGRDHNEQFF
.	TRBJ1-1	.	TRBV5-6	TGTGCCAGCATCCCGATGGGGTTCACTGAAGCTTTCTTT	CASIPMGFTEAFF
TRBD1	TRBJ1-1	few	TRBV12-3/TRBV12-4	TGTGCCAGCAGTTTCCGGGACAGGGGACCTTTCTTT	CASSFRDRGPFF
.	TRBJ2-7	few	TRBV5-4	TGTGCCAGCAGCTTGATCCCAGATTCCTACGAGCAGTACTTC	CASSLIPDSYEQYF
TRBD1	TRBJ2-2	few	TRBV12-5	TGTGCTAGTGGTGTCCGGGACAGCAGGGAGCTGTTTTTT	CASGVRDSRELFF
.	TRBJ2-1	few	TRBV18	TGTGCCAGCTCACCAGGCGCCAACAATGAGCAGTTCTTC	CASSPGANNEQFF
.	TRBJ2-3	.	TRBV24-1	TGTGCCACCAGTGATTACGCGGAGGGCGGCACAGATACGCAGTATTTT	CATSDYAEGGTDTQYF
TRBD1	TRBJ2-2	.	TRBV5-1	TGCGCCAGCAGCGTGAACTCCCCGGGACAGGGTACCGGGGAGCTGTTTTTT	CASSVNSPGQGTGELFF
TRBD2	TRBJ2-3	few	TRBV28	TGTGCCAGCAGCCGCCATACCGGGACTAGCGGGACGAAAGATACGCAGTATTTT	CASSRHTGTSGTKDTQYF
.	TRBJ1-2	.	TRBV12-3/TRBV12-4	TGTGCCAGCAGTTTCCTAGGGGGGGCGGGTGGCTACACCTTC	CASSFLGGAGGYTF
.	TRBJ2-7	.	TRBV6-5	TGTGCCATCCTACAGCCCTCCTACGAGCAGTACTTC	CAILQPSYEQYF
.	TRBJ2-3	few	TRBV30	TGTGCCTGGAGTAGCCCGAGTACGCAGTATTTT	CAWSSPSTQYF
.	TRBJ2-3	few	TRBV11-2	TGTGCCAGCAGCTTAGATCTCAGCAGGACAGATACGCAGTATTTT	CASSLDLSRTDTQYF
.	TRBJ1-6	few	TRBV6-5	TGTGCCAGCAGTTACTCGGGCCAGGGCAATAATTCACCCCTCCACTTT	CASSYSGQGNNSPLHF
.	TRBJ1-5	few	TRBV27	TGTGCCAGCAGTTTATGGGGTCGCAATCAGCCCCAGCATTTT	CASSLWGRNQPQHF
.	TRBJ2-7	.	TRBV20-1	TGCAGTGCTAGAGTTCTAGCGCACGAGCAGTACTTC	CSARVLAHEQYF
.	TRBJ2-1	.	TRBV12-3/TRBV12-4	TGTGCCAGCAGTTTAGGAATGTCAGAGCGGAATGAGCAGTTCTTC	CASSLGMSERNEQFF
.	TRBJ2-7	few	TRBV12-3/TRBV12-4	TGTGCCAGCAGTTTGTGGAGCTCCTACGAGCAGTACTTC	CASSLWSSYEQYF
TRBD2	TRBJ2-4	few	TRBV7-2	TGTGCCAGCAGCTTAGGTCCCCTAGCGGGAGGCAAAAACATTCAGTACTTC	CASSLGPLAGGKNIQYF
.	TRBJ2-3	many	TRBV7-9	TGTGCCAGCAGCTTTGGCACAGATACGCAGTATTTT	CASSFGTDTQYF
TRBD2	TRBJ2-1	few	TRBV7-2	TGTGCCAGCAGGTTGGGCGGGAGGGTCTACAATGAGCAGTTCTTC	CASRLGGRVYNEQFF
.	TRBJ2-3	many	TRBV7-2	TGTGCCAGCAGCTTAGGCGGGGTCCCAGATACGCAGTATTTT	CASSLGGVPDTQYF
.	TRBJ2-3	.	TRBV2	TGTGCCAGCAGTGTACCCGGGGGTACGCAGTATTTT	CASSVPGGTQYF
.	TRBJ2-5	few	TRBV28	TGTGCCAGCAGGAATACCGGGGGACAAGAGACCCAGTACTTC	CASRNTGGQETQYF
TRBD2	TRBJ2-5	.	TRBV6-5	TGTGCCAGGCTAGCGGGGTTGGAGACCCAGTACTTC	CARLAGLETQYF
TRBD2	TRBJ2-7	.	TRBV10-3	TGTGCCATCAGAGACGGGACTAGCGGAAGCTCCTACGAGCAGTACTTC	CAIRDGTSGSSYEQYF
.	TRBJ1-1	.	TRBV27	TGTGCCAGCAGTTTATCGCTTAGGGGACAATGGTTAACTGAAGCTTTCTTT	CASSLSLRGQWLTEAFF
.	TRBJ2-2	once	TRBV12-5	TGTGCTAGTGGCAAGGCTAGCACCGGGGAGCTGTTTTTT	CASGKASTGELFF
TRBD2	TRBJ2-1	.	TRBV20-1	TGCAGTGCTAGAGAACTAGCGCGAACCTACAATGAGCAGTTCTTC	CSARELARTYNEQFF
.	TRBJ2-5	.	TRBV20-1	TGCAGTGCTAGAGATCCGTCTTGGGCGGAGGAGACCCAGTACTTC	CSARDPSWAEETQYF
.	TRBJ1-2	.	TRBV29-1	TGCAGCGTCGACCCCCAGAACTATGGCTACACCTTC	CSVDPQNYGYTF
TRBD2	TRBJ2-1	.	TRBV30	TGTGCCTGGAGCGGGGGGTACAATGAGCAGTTCTTC	CAWSGGYNEQFF
.	TRBJ1-2	many	TRBV28	TGTGCCAGCAGTTTAGGGCACCTAAACCGCTATGGCTACACCTTC	CASSLGHLNRYGYTF
.	TRBJ2-1	few	TRBV20-1	TGCAGTGCTACTTCACTTACCCCTCAAGGGCAGTTCTTC	CSATSLTPQGQFF
TRBD2	TRBJ2-1	few	TRBV4-1	TGCGCCAGCAGCCAAGACGTAGCGGGAGGTTTCTACAATGAGCAGTTCTTC	CASSQDVAGGFYNEQFF
TRBD2	TRBJ2-7	.	TRBV27	TGTGCCAGCAGCCCTCTGGGGGGGAGAGCAGGCGAGCAGTACTTC	CASSPLGGRAGEQYF
.	TRBJ2-3	.	TRBV3-1	TGTGCCAGCAGCCGGGAAAACCCCGTGGCAGATACGCAGTATTTT	CASSRENPVADTQYF